This TCR beta chain was found in a study of shared clonotypes between healthy human individuals (TCRdb year 2020). Turning to the overall study: Two women and three men aged 18 to 49 years were included in the cohort. For each donor, CD4 naive and CD4 memory were each run on three plates, CD8 naive on two plates, and CD8 memory on one plate. To estimate repertoire size and how much clonotype sharing occurs between individuals, the study deeply sequenced the blood TCR repertoires of five healthy adults. To increase sequencing depth and limit assay-specific biases, TCR repertoire library preparation and sequencing were carried out by different laboratories using diverse techniques. Between about 0.8 and 9 billion PBMCs per donor were obtained by leukapheresis. Broad study findings and their caveats: Clonotypes shared by all four sorted-subset donors showed higher generation probabilities than non-shared clonotypes. When several donors were compared, the shared fraction of clonotypes was around 5% for naive CD4, about 4% for naive CD8, 2.3% for memory CD4, and roughly 0.4% for memory CD8. Sampling was restricted to blood, and TCR repertoires in tissue are likely to differ from TCR repertoires in blood. Larger estimated clonotype richness was generally found for naive subsets than for memory subsets. Rarefaction of sorted-subset datasets indicated incomplete sequencing despite the large sequencing depth. Because the study included only a small number of donors, the genetic and exposure-history diversity represented was limited. Pairwise subsampling led to the expectation that sequencing depth would affect the degree of clonotype sharing among donors.

Using the deep immunoSEQ assay, multiplex PCR amplified TCR CDR3 regions from genomic DNA. Extracted genomic DNA from each cell subset was spread evenly across all wells of several immunoSEQ 96-well plates, with each plate serving as a replicate. For sorted subsets, each replicate PCR was loaded with around 200 ng genomic DNA, equivalent to roughly 30,000 T cell genomes. Purified libraries were quantified with a Qubit 3.0 fluorometer, sized on a Bioanalyzer 2100, and re-quantified with the KAPA Library Quantification kit. Every immunoSEQ 96-well plate was sequenced on a separate single-read 150-cycle Illumina NextSeq 550 flow cell. For the original study's pipeline: Because only junctional sequences without quality scores were contained in the immunoSEQ output, filtering matching that applied to full-length reads could not be performed. Sequences were annotated with PyIR, a Python wrapper for IgBLAST v1.9, and V/J genes and CDR3 were assigned using IMGT germline references. Reads with weak V/J assignments (E-value above 1e-6), missing CDR3, stop codons, out-of-frame junctions, or ambiguous translated residues were removed. V3J clonotypes were defined as sequences sharing the same inferred V gene, J gene, and CDR3 amino acid sequence. Percentage overlap between repertoires was calculated by dividing the number of shared unique clonotypes by the size of the smaller repertoire. RTK rarefaction, the Chao1 estimator, and Recon v2.1 estimates of unobserved clonotypes were used to assess repertoire richness. OLGA was used to compute generation probabilities for all TCRbeta clonotypes that the gDNA method yielded from a handful of donors. Here the immuneACCESS table is served through TCRdb, limited to in-frame sequences with V and J called. Missing clones are a known gap in these copies; in checked studies unresolved V genes cover under half, and the rest lacks a known reason. The DNA gave D and trimming, while V, J and clone size come from that table. This sample is represented by about 1.5 million clones; roughly 95% of them were singletons. Clones ranked in the top ten supply approximately 1% of the sample.

The donors were healthy, HIV-negative adults who had no recently reported acute infections or vaccinations. Only Caucasian adults living in Nashville, Tennessee, USA were represented among the donors. CD4+ T cells were enriched through magnetic negative selection, after which naive cells were positively selected on CD45RA and the remaining negative fraction served as the memory subset. After blood collection by leukapheresis, PBMCs were isolated using Ficoll-Histopaque density gradient centrifugation and then cryopreserved in the vapor phase of liquid nitrogen. Analytical flow cytometry was used to check the purity and quantity of every magnetically sorted T cell population. Genomic DNA was isolated from every sorted fraction and measured by UV absorbance on a Nanodrop 2000c. The junction shows trimming of 2 bases on V and 3 bases on J, plus 8 bases between the germline ends. For CDR1 and CDR2, the germline V gene lists SGHRS and YFSETQ. From cysteine to phenylalanine, the CDR3 is 13 amino acids long. This entry keeps only the CDR3 DNA: 39 bases, framed from base 1.

Points on this clone: Its target antigen remains unknown. The record has no base qualities; no much larger clone is one base away.

Sequencing was performed on naive CD4+ T cells sorted from blood. The cell subset or site label corresponds to: CD45RA+ positively selected. This TCR came from a man younger than 40 in good health. The chain was built from TRBV5-1 and TRBJ1-2, with no reliable assignment of the D segment. The DNA sequence reads TGCGCCAGCAGCTTTTACAGAGACTATGGCTACACCTTC. The resulting protein is CASSFYRDYGYTF.